This is a list of T cell receptor beta chains from one sample in a study of T cells in pancreatic ductal adenocarcinoma. Using immunoSEQ multiplex PCR, the repertoire was profiled, and TCRdb retains in-frame clones only, with some absent. In the table there are 100,000 or so clones, about 95% of which are singletons. The sequencing sample was made of PBMCs. These receptors all come from a human donor with pancreatic ductal adenocarcinoma. The CDR3 runs from the conserved cysteine through the conserved F or W. The D gene is left open where the match is weak. Some rows have no size entry. The others give once, few or many, or a class for an expanded clone.

TRBV18,-,once,TRBJ2-7,CASSPLGQIYEQYF,TGTGCCAGCTCACCACTCGGACAGATCTACGAGCAGTACTTC
TRBV5-1,TRBD2,-,TRBJ2-1,CASRLGLAGKAVGNEQFF,TGCGCCAGCAGATTGGGACTAGCGGGAAAAGCTGTGGGGAATGAGCAGTTCTTC
TRBV5-8,TRBD2,-,TRBJ2-3,CASSLGLAGTDTQYF,TGTGCCAGCAGCTTGGGGCTAGCGGGAACAGATACGCAGTATTTT
TRBV7-3,TRBD2,-,TRBJ2-1,CASNREASGYNEQFF,TGTGCCAGCAACAGGGAGGCTAGCGGGTACAATGAGCAGTTCTTC
TRBV30,TRBD1,-,TRBJ2-7,CAWRTGGEQYF,TGTGCCTGGAGAACAGGGGGGGAGCAGTACTTC
TRBV9,-,-,TRBJ2-1,CASSVAPGEWSNEQFF,TGTGCCAGCAGCGTAGCCCCCGGAGAGTGGAGCAATGAGCAGTTCTTC
TRBV28,-,-,TRBJ1-4,CALQEQGTEKLFF,TGTGCCCTCCAGGAGCAGGGGACTGAAAAACTGTTTTTT
TRBV4-2,TRBD2,-,TRBJ2-5,CASSQELAGSTQYF,TGTGCCAGCAGCCAAGAATTAGCGGGGTCGACCCAGTACTTC
TRBV5-1,TRBD1,-,TRBJ1-4,CASSSQGPNEKLFF,TGCGCCAGCAGCTCACAGGGGCCTAATGAAAAACTGTTTTTT
TRBV7-2,-,-,TRBJ2-5,CASSSSGERTQYF,TGTGCCAGCAGCTCGTCGGGAGAACGGACCCAGTACTTC
TRBV27,TRBD1,-,TRBJ1-2,CASSLSGQSYGYTF,TGTGCCAGCAGTTTATCGGGACAGAGCTATGGCTACACCTTC
TRBV28,TRBD1,-,TRBJ1-5,CASRVTGNQPQHF,TGTGCCAGCAGGGTGACAGGGAATCAGCCCCAGCATTTT
TRBV28,-,-,TRBJ1-2,CASSLGGQVKGGYTF,TGTGCCAGCAGTCTGGGAGGGCAAGTCAAGGGTGGCTACACCTTC
TRBV18,-,-,TRBJ2-5,CASSPPTALKETQYF,TGTGCCAGCTCACCACCGACAGCCTTGAAGGAGACCCAGTACTTC
TRBV14,TRBD2,few,TRBJ2-7,CASSRLAGAAYEQYF,TGTGCCAGCAGCAGACTAGCGGGAGCGGCCTACGAGCAGTACTTC
TRBV28,TRBD2,-,TRBJ2-3,CASSFSGATDTQYF,TGTGCCAGCAGTTTTAGCGGGGCCACAGATACGCAGTATTTT
TRBV15,TRBD1,once,TRBJ1-6,CATSRDLVDRVDSPLHF,TGTGCCACCAGCAGAGATTTGGTCGACAGGGTAGATTCACCCCTCCACTTT
TRBV18,TRBD2,-,TRBJ2-1,CASSQSISGTSGNNEQFF,TGTGCCAGCTCACAATCGATTTCCGGGACTAGCGGAAACAATGAGCAGTTCTTC
TRBV2,-,-,TRBJ2-5,CASSEQDQETQYF,TGTGCCAGCAGTGAGCAGGATCAAGAGACCCAGTACTTC
TRBV6-1,-,once,TRBJ2-1,CASSEARLSYNEQFF,TGTGCCAGCAGTGAAGCCAGGTTGTCCTACAATGAGCAGTTCTTC
TRBV5-8,-,-,TRBJ2-1,CASSLTLYNEQFF,TGTGCCAGCAGCCTCACTCTCTACAATGAGCAGTTCTTC
TRBV28,-,-,TRBJ1-2,CASSIQGGYGYTF,TGTGCCAGCAGTATACAGGGTGGATATGGCTACACCTTC
TRBV27,TRBD1,-,TRBJ1-4,CASRLPQGALPKTPKKLFF,TGTGCCAGCAGGTTGCCGCAGGGGGCGCTCCCCAAAACGCCAAAAAAACTGTTTTTT
TRBV28,-,-,TRBJ2-3,CASSALVPDTQYF,TGTGCCAGCAGTGCACTAGTCCCAGATACGCAGTATTTT
TRBV5-1,-,-,TRBJ2-7,CASSQIAANSYEQYF,TGCGCCAGCAGCCAGATAGCGGCGAATTCCTACGAGCAGTACTTC
TRBV11-2,TRBD1,-,TRBJ1-2,CASSLDRQGGGYTF,TGTGCCAGCAGCTTAGACCGACAGGGTGGTGGCTACACCTTC
TRBV9,-,-,TRBJ2-4,CASSLGDAGGIQYF,TGTGCCAGCAGCCTGGGGGACGCCGGAGGGATTCAGTACTTC
TRBV2,-,-,TRBJ2-3,CASGGPDTDTQYF,TGTGCCAGCGGAGGCCCAGACACAGATACGCAGTATTTT
TRBV6-5,TRBD1,-,TRBJ1-3,CASRATGTEGTIYF,TGTGCCAGCAGGGCGACGGGGACAGAAGGGACCATATATTTT
TRBV6-1,TRBD2,-,TRBJ2-3,CASSEGVAGGPADTQYF,TGTGCCAGCAGTGAAGGTGTAGCGGGAGGGCCAGCAGATACGCAGTATTTT
TRBV18,TRBD2,-,TRBJ2-5,CASSPLAGWETQYF,TGTGCCAGCTCACCTCTAGCGGGATGGGAGACCCAGTACTTC
TRBV29-1,TRBD1,-,TRBJ1-3,CSVEDRGQGSNTIYF,TGCAGCGTTGAAGACAGGGGACAGGGTTCAAACACCATATATTTT
TRBV9,-,-,TRBJ2-7,CASSPPGSYEQYF,TGTGCCAGCAGCCCCCCCGGGTCTTACGAGCAGTACTTC
TRBV7-8,TRBD2,-,TRBJ2-2,CASSPRTSGYTGELFF,TGTGCCAGCAGCCCTCGGACTAGCGGATACACCGGGGAGCTGTTTTTT
TRBV11-2,TRBD2,-,TRBJ2-3,CASSPSGRAVRGMDTQYF,TGTGCCAGCAGTCCTAGCGGGAGGGCCGTTAGGGGTATGGATACGCAGTATTTT
TRBV29-1,TRBD1,few,TRBJ2-1,CSVQRGTGVYNEQFF,TGCAGCGTCCAACGGGGGACAGGGGTCTACAATGAGCAGTTCTTC
TRBV5-4,TRBD1,-,TRBJ1-2,CASSSQGAGFYGYTF,TGTGCCAGCAGCTCTCAGGGGGCGGGGTTCTATGGCTACACCTTC
TRBV7-3,TRBD1,once,TRBJ1-5,CASSPGQGAGQPQHF,TGTGCCAGCAGCCCAGGCCAGGGGGCCGGTCAGCCCCAGCATTTT
TRBV7-6,-,-,TRBJ2-1,CASREGASLYNEQFF,TGTGCCAGCAGGGAGGGGGCTAGCCTCTACAATGAGCAGTTCTTC
TRBV6-5,TRBD2,-,TRBJ2-7,CASSWERGPYEQYF,TGTGCCAGCAGTTGGGAGCGGGGACCCTACGAGCAGTACTTC
TRBV7-9,TRBD2,-,TRBJ2-1,CASSLAWGGSANEQFF,TGTGCCAGCAGCTTAGCTTGGGGCGGGAGTGCTAATGAGCAGTTCTTC
TRBV2,TRBD2,-,TRBJ2-3,CASSPAGGSYTDTQYF,TGTGCCAGCAGTCCAGCGGGAGGGTCGTACACAGATACGCAGTATTTT
TRBV4-1,TRBD1,-,TRBJ2-2,CASSRQGNTGELFF,TGCGCCAGCAGTCGACAGGGGAACACCGGGGAGCTGTTTTTT
TRBV15,-,-,TRBJ2-5,CATSRTPYGETQYF,TGTGCCACCAGCAGGACCCCCTACGGGGAGACCCAGTACTTC
TRBV5-8,TRBD2,-,TRBJ2-1,CASSLIGLAGDEQFF,TGTGCCAGCAGCTTGATCGGACTAGCGGGAGACGAGCAGTTCTTC
TRBV5-8,-,-,TRBJ2-3,CASSSQADTQYF,TGTGCCAGCAGCTCGCAGGCAGATACGCAGTATTTT
TRBV10-3,TRBD2,-,TRBJ2-3,CAISFSSGSLTDTQYF,TGTGCCATCAGCTTTTCTAGCGGGAGTCTAACAGATACGCAGTATTTT